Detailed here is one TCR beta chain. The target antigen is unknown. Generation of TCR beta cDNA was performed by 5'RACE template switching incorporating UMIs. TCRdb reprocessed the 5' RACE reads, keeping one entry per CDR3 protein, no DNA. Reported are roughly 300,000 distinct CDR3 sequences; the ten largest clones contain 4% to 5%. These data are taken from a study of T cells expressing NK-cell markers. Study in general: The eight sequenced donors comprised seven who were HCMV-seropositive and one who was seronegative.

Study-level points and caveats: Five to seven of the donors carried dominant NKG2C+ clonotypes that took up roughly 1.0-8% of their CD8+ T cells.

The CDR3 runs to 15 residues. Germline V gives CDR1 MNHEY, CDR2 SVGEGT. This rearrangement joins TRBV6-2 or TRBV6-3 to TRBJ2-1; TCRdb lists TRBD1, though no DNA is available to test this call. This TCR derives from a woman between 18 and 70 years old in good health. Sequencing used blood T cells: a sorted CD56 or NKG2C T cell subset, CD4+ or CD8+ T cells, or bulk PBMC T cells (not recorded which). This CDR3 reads CASNGRTGLNNEQFF.